The clone carrying this T cell receptor (beta chain) showed up just a few times. The data derive from a study of blood T cell repertoires in COVID-19. Study-wide context: The United States, Italy and Spain supplied acute and convalescent COVID-19 samples.

J was trimmed by 6 bases and V by 6 bases; bases with no gene match: 11. CDR1 is SNHLY and CDR2 is FYNNEI in the germline V gene. The CDR3 covers 16 residues. In the original processing: Cell counts per sample came from amplifying reference gene primers. Produced via immunoSEQ multiplex PCR; TCRdb's table is partial and in-frame only. Clonal size and the V and J genes are those of that table, whereas D and trimming came from the DNA. The sample lists about 170,000 clones, 85% occurring once. The sample was peripheral blood. V and J are TRBV2 and TRBJ2-3, with TRBD2 matching over 11 bases. This clonotype was obtained from a human donor with acute or convalescent COVID-19. The donor label of this sample is uncertain. CDR3 loop: CASRPSPSGGRDTQYF. The CDR3 bases are TGTGCCAGCAGGCCGAGCCCTAGCGGGGGGCGGGATACGCAGTATTTT.